This TCR beta chain was observed in a study of molecular identifiers for immune sequencing clone quantification. Study outcomes and limitations: Whereas clones above 20 RNA copies held under 1% of naive-cell molecules, they held over 98% of effector molecules.

Comment on this clonotype: Its target is unknown. A junction end diverges from the germline sequence, so it may reflect a read error.

Previously published methods and listed TCR primers were used for the bulk TCR libraries. A single record per CDR3 protein comes from TCRdb applying MiXCR to the PCR reads. The data show about 640,000 distinct CDR3 sequences, just under 20% seen once. The CDR3 totals 15 residues. The genes are TRBV5-3 and TRBJ2-5, with a possible D match to TRBD1 (5 bases). TRBV5-3 is marked as an open reading frame, function uncertain. The clonotype comes from a human donor in good health. Some libraries in this study had Jurkat cell RNA spiked in. Sequencing was carried out using naive CD8+ T cells from blood, with Jurkat cell RNA spiked in. The subset denotes: FACS-sorted CD8+CD4-CCR7+CD45RA+ naive T cells. CDR3 residues: CASSPGVRDQEIQYF. DNA of the CDR3: TGTGCCAGCAGTCCCGGTGTCAGGGATCAAGAGATCCAGTACTTC.